The 28 T cell receptor beta chains in this list originate from one sample, sequenced in a study of blood T cell repertoires in COVID-19. This table comes from immunoSEQ multiplex PCR, and its TCRdb copy is limited to in-frame clones, with some not included. Seen here are 200,000 to 250,000 clones, about 87% observed once, and the top ten hold roughly 2.7%. Sequencing input: peripheral blood. All receptors come from a man aged 25-45 years with COVID-19, enrolled during active disease.

The V and J genes are TRBV5-1 and TRBJ1-2; 9 positions agree with TRBD1. CDR1 is SGHRS, CDR2 YFSETQ, per germline. Trimming at V came to 4 bases and at J to 5 bases, leaving 9 bases not matched to a gene. This CDR3 comprises 15 residues. As DNA, the CDR3 is TGCGCCAGCAGCCCGCAGGGACAGGGAATGTATGGCTACACCTTC. This codes for CASSPQGQGMYGYTF.

The V call is TRBV12-3 or TRBV12-4, the J call TRBJ1-1; D is uncertain. V lost 6 bases, J lost 3 bases, and 11 bases lay in between. CDR3 length equals 13 residues. The CDR3 region has the DNA TGTGCCAGCAGCCCCCCAGGATACACTGAAGCTTTCTTT. Its protein is CASSPPGYTEAFF.

The chain joins TRBV18 to TRBJ2-5; D uncertain. There are 13 residues in the CDR3. From germline, CDR1 is KGHSH and CDR2 LQKENI. With 1 base removed from V and 5 bases from J, the gap between germline ends came to 8 bases. The CDR3 sequence: CASSPLLEETQYF. CDR3 DNA: TGTGCCAGCTCACCACTCTTAGAGGAGACCCAGTACTTC.

The V call is TRBV24-1, the J call TRBJ1-1; D ambiguous. V dropped 3 bases and J dropped 5 bases, with 15 bases sitting between them. There are 15 residues in the CDR3. In germline, CDR1 is KGHDR, CDR2 SFDVKD. CDR3 residues: CATSDTRGGGTEAFF. Here the CDR3 DNA reads TGTGCCACCAGTGATACTCGGGGAGGCGGAACTGAAGCTTTCTTT.

This chain joins TRBV18 and TRBJ1-5; 7 bases match TRBD1. The length of the CDR3 is 16 residues. Germline V gene sequence: CDR1 KGHSH, CDR2 LQKENI. The trim removed 0 bases at V and 4 bases at J, leaving 6 bases unmatched. DNA for the CDR3: TGTGCCAGCTCACCACCTTTGTCAGGGGGAAATCAGCCCCAGCATTTT. Residues: CASSPPLSGGNQPQHF.

This chain uses TRBV4-1 with TRBJ1-2; 7 nucleotides line up with TRBD1. V trimming: 3 bases; J trimming: 4 bases; junction bases outside the gene matches: 5. The CDR3 has 14 amino acids. Germline V gives CDR1 MGHRA, CDR2 YSYEKL. CDR3 sequence (DNA): TGCGCCAGCAGCCAGTACCGGGACAGCTATGGCTACACCTTC. It codes for CASSQYRDSYGYTF.

V gene TRBV2 combines with J gene TRBJ1-2; 9 bases are shared with TRBD1. Germline V gene data show CDR1 as SNHLY and CDR2 as FYNNEI. V shed 2 bases and J 4 bases; nucleotides not matched to a gene: 5. The CDR3 runs to 15 residues. Here the CDR3 DNA reads TGTGCCAGCAGTGAAACAGGGGGCTACGGCTATGGCTACACCTTC. Translating it yields CASSETGGYGYGYTF.

The chain links TRBV24-1 to TRBJ2-1, with 10 bases matching TRBD2. The CDR3 covers 18 residues. CDR1 KGHDR and CDR2 SFDVKD come from the germline V gene. J gave up 2 bases and V 4 bases, and 10 bases lay outside the gene matches. The CDR3 DNA reads TGTGCCACCAGTGACCTTAGCGGGGGGAAGAGCACCTACAATGAGCAGTTCTTC. It is translated as CATSDLSGGKSTYNEQFF.

The CDR3 DNA reads TGTGCCAGCGGAACAGGGGATATAGCAAATCAGCCCCAGCATTTT. This encodes CASGTGDIANQPQHF. The chain recombines TRBV28 with TRBJ1-5; TRBD1 aligns across 7 bases. V lost 8 bases to trimming and J lost 4 bases; unmatched junction nucleotides: 11. Germline V CDR1 and CDR2: MDHEN, SYDVKM. There are 15 residues in the CDR3.

The chain combines TRBV5-1 with TRBJ2-7; D might be TRBD1 (5 bases). Germline CDR1 reads SGHRS; CDR2 reads YFSETQ. The CDR3 length is 14 residues. V was trimmed by 6 bases and J by 3 bases, leaving 16 bases between them. For the CDR3, the DNA is TGCGCCAGCAACCTGGGGCAGGGAAACTACGAGCAGTACTTC. Its translation: CASNLGQGNYEQYF.

The chain employs TRBV4-3 and TRBJ1-1; possibly TRBD1 for D (5 bases). The CDR3 has 14 amino acids. V was shortened by 3 bases and J by 2 bases, with 10 bases between the two germline ends. CDR1 is LGHNA, CDR2 YSLEER, per germline. CDR3 residues: CASSHAGLNTEAFF. In DNA form, the CDR3 reads TGCGCCAGCAGCCATGCAGGGCTAAACACTGAAGCTTTCTTT.

The V and J genes are TRBV5-1 and TRBJ1-3; D uncertain. V lost 3 bases and J 0 bases, leaving 4 bases between the germline ends. CDR1 and CDR2 from the germline V gene are SGHRS and YFSETQ. The CDR3 loop spans 13 amino acids. CDR3 coding DNA: TGCGCCAGCAGCTCGTCCTCTGGAAACACCATATATTTT. It translates to CASSSSSGNTIYF.

This clone was counted only a few times. The chain couples TRBV7-2 to TRBJ1-1; TRBD1 agrees at 8 bases. The trim removed 5 bases at V and 4 bases at J, leaving 3 bases unmatched. The length of the CDR3 is 13 residues. The germline V gene has CDR1 SGHTA and CDR2 FQGNSA. The CDR3 spells CASSRQGSTEAFF. The DNA of the CDR3 is TGTGCCAGCAGCCGACAGGGGAGCACTGAAGCTTTCTTT.

V usage is TRBV27 and J usage is TRBJ2-2, with 10 bases fitting TRBD2. The CDR3 runs 16 residues. Trimming removed 3 bases from V and 9 bases from J; junction bases left unmatched: 10. Germline V lookup: CDR1 MNHEY, CDR2 SMNVEV (reference sequence). The DNA of the CDR3 is TGTGCCAGCAGTTTGGGGATAGCGGGAGGTTCTCGGGAGCTGTTTTTT. Its translation is CASSLGIAGGSRELFF.

The gene calls are TRBV27 and TRBJ1-1; D is possibly TRBD1 (6 bases). The CDR3 runs to 16 residues. Trimming removed 3 bases from V and 0 bases from J, with 14 bases in between. Germline lookup yields CDR1 MNHEY and CDR2 SMNVEV (reference sequence). CDR3 sequence: CASSFAGDRLNTEAFF. In nucleotides, the CDR3 is TGTGCCAGCAGTTTCGCGGGCGACAGGCTGAACACTGAAGCTTTCTTT.

This chain joins TRBV7-8 and TRBJ1-1; the D gene is possibly TRBD1 (6 bases). Trimming took 4 bases from V and 1 from J, leaving 13 bases between them. CDR1 is SGHVS, CDR2 FQNEAQ, per germline. The CDR3 spans 15 residues. The CDR3 nucleotides read TGTGCCAGCAGCTCCCGGACAGCAACGAACACTGAAGCTTTCTTT. Protein product: CASSSRTATNTEAFF.

J is TRBJ1-2 and V is TRBV14, with D possibly being TRBD1 (5 bases). V was cut by 0 bases and J by 7 bases, with 15 bases left in between. This CDR3 comprises 15 residues. Germline-derived CDR1 and CDR2 are SGHDN and FVKESK. CDR3: CASSQDFFRVGGYTF. For the CDR3, the DNA is TGTGCCAGCAGCCAAGATTTTTTCAGGGTGGGTGGCTACACCTTC.

The CDR3 here is CASSAPRGDSSQETQYF. The DNA of the CDR3 is TGTGCCAGTAGTGCCCCCCGTGGGGACAGTTCCCAAGAGACCCAGTACTTC. The rearrangement links TRBV19 to TRBJ2-5; 7 nucleotides agree with TRBD1. The CDR3 is 17 residues long. Germline V gives CDR1 LNHDA, CDR2 SQIVND (reference sequence). With 5 bases clipped from V and 1 base from J, the junction kept 13 bases outside the gene matches.

This chain uses TRBV6-4 with TRBJ1-5, with 8 bases aligning to TRBD1. Trimming removed 6 bases from V and 6 bases from J; junction bases left unmatched: 4. The germline V gene has CDR1 MRHNA and CDR2 SNTAGT. The CDR3 spans 13 residues. In DNA form, the CDR3 reads TGTGCCAGCAGACAGGGGGAAGGTCAGCCCCAGCATTTT. Protein: CASRQGEGQPQHF.

The rearrangement links TRBV5-6 to TRBJ1-2; D is undetermined. The V and J ends lost 2 bases and 5 bases respectively, with 10 bases between them. Germline CDR1 reads SGHDT; CDR2 reads YYEEEE. The CDR3 is made up of 13 amino acids. The CDR3 nucleotides read TGTGCCAGCAGCTTCGCTCGAGAGTATGGCTACACCTTC. Protein sequence: CASSFAREYGYTF.

The rearrangement links TRBV9 to TRBJ2-1; TRBD2 matches 7 bases. This CDR3 region has 15 residues. Germline lookup yields CDR1 SGDLS and CDR2 YYNGEE. J was trimmed by 8 bases and V by 4 bases; bases with no gene match: 12. CDR3 DNA sequence: TGTGCCAGCAGCTCGAGCGGGGTAGCGGGCTATGAGCAGTTCTTC. Amino acids: CASSSSGVAGYEQFF.

V is TRBV6-2 or TRBV6-3 and J is TRBJ2-1; TRBD2 is a possible D gene (7 bases). V shed 4 bases and J shed 4 bases, with 14 bases lying between them. The CDR3 consists of 15 residues. Looked up from germline, CDR1 is MNHEY and CDR2 is SVGEGT. This chain's CDR3 is CASSFGGPGYNEQFF. CDR3 in DNA: TGTGCCAGCAGTTTCGGGGGGCCCGGTTACAATGAGCAGTTCTTC.

The chain joins TRBV10-3 to TRBJ1-2, with D possibly matching TRBD1 (5 bases). The CDR3 is 15 amino acids. V was pared by 8 bases and J by 4 bases, with 20 bases between. Per the germline V gene, CDR1 is ENHRY and CDR2 is SYGVKD. CDR3 coding DNA: TGTGCCATCCGGGTGGGAACAGGAGACATCTATGGCTACACCTTC. Translation: CAIRVGTGDIYGYTF.

This sequence joins TRBV19 and TRBJ2-2; 8 bases agree with TRBD2. The germline V gene encodes CDR1 LNHDA and CDR2 SQIVND (reference sequence). Unmatched junction bases numbered 6, after V lost 5 bases and J lost 4 bases. CDR3 size: 15 residues. The CDR3 DNA reads as TGTGCCAGTAGTCTATCGGGAGGGCGCACCGGGGAGCTGTTTTTT. This gives the protein CASSLSGGRTGELFF.

This clone was seen only once. V gene TRBV2 combines with J gene TRBJ1-5; TRBD1 aligns across 7 bases. V was pared by 3 bases and J by 7 bases, with 6 bases of the junction left unmatched. The germline gives CDR1 SNHLY, CDR2 FYNNEI. This CDR3 has 14 residues. CDR3 region: CASSETTGRQPQHF. CDR3 DNA: TGTGCCAGCAGTGAGACGACAGGGAGGCAGCCCCAGCATTTT.

The CDR3 coding sequence is TGTGCCAGCAGCGTAGGAGATAGCGACACCGGGGAGCTGTTTTTT. Translation gives CASSVGDSDTGELFF. The rearrangement links TRBV9 to TRBJ2-2; D might be TRBD2 (5 bases). CDR1 SGDLS and CDR2 YYNGEE come from the germline V gene. The V and J ends lost 0 bases and 3 bases respectively, with 9 bases between them. The CDR3 runs 15 residues. The variable domain in full, with the rest retrieved from reference TRBV9 and TRBJ2-2, is DSGVTQTPKHLITATGQRVTLRCSPRSGDLSVYWYQQSLDQGLQFLIQYYNGEERAKGNILERFSAQQFPDLHSELNLSSLELGDSALYFCASSVGDSDTGELFFGEGSRLTVL.

The genes are TRBV4-1 and TRBJ2-1; 10 bases are shared with TRBD2. Unmatched junction bases numbered 6, after V lost 2 bases and J lost 5 bases. CDR1 is MGHRA, CDR2 YSYEKL, per germline. The CDR3 is 16 residues long. The CDR3 DNA reads as TGCGCCAGCAGCCAACAGGGACTAGCGTTCAACAATGAGCAGTTCTTC. Its translation is CASSQQGLAFNNEQFF.

The V gene is TRBV9, the J gene TRBJ2-5, with 10 bases lining up with TRBD1. The CDR3 runs 15 residues. The V gene end was trimmed by 0 bases and the J gene end by 5 bases; junction bases not matched to a gene: 4. From germline, CDR1 is SGDLS and CDR2 YYNGEE. The CDR3 DNA is TGTGCCAGCAGCGTAGGACAGGGGGCCTGGGAGACCCAGTACTTC. Its translation is CASSVGQGAWETQYF.